This T cell receptor (beta chain) was captured in a study of regulatory T cells in long-lasting Graves disease. Stated time point: newly diagnosed GD, antithyroid drugs for less than 3 months. PBMCs provided the RNA from which the TCR library was made. Construction of TCR beta libraries relied on iRepertoire HTBI primers and on Arm-PCR targeting CDR3 regions. MiXCR, applied by TCRdb to the multiplex PCR reads, yields one record per CDR3 protein. The sample consists of around 240,000 distinct CDR3 sequences, around a sixth of them appearing once. Per the germline V gene, CDR1 is LNHDA and CDR2 is SQIVND (reference sequence). V was pared by 1 base and J by 4 bases, with 11 bases between. The CDR3 runs to 15 residues. The same sample was also used in a study of T cells in Graves' hyperthyroidism and ophthalmopathy.

The sample consisted of peripheral blood mononuclear cells (PBMCs), taken at new diagnosis, from a patient treated with antithyroid drugs. The chain is built from TRBV19 and TRBJ1-5; D possibly corresponds to TRBD1 (5 bases). The sequence came from a young woman with Graves disease. Written as DNA, the CDR3 is TGTGCCAGTAGTATAGTTGGGGGGGGGAATCAGCCCCAGCATTTT. Residues: CASSIVGGGNQPQHF.